This T cell receptor beta chain emerged from a study of cytomegalovirus exposure and HLA in healthy donors. Broader study findings: In vitro testing confirmed three CMV-associated chains as specific for CMV antigens.

From germline, CDR1 is SGHNT and CDR2 YYREEE (reference sequence). J lost 0 bases, V lost 5 bases, and 5 bases had no gene match. The CDR3 runs to 15 residues. Comment on this clone: Its antigen is undetermined.

A multiplex PCR was run with 60 Vbeta primers and 13 Jbeta primers. Sequenced by immunoSEQ multiplex PCR; TCRdb stores in-frame clones only, minus some. This repertoire includes some 39,000 clones. The chain is built from TRBV5-4 and TRBJ2-1, with 7 bases aligning to TRBD2. Sequencing was done on a sample of PBMCs. The TCR was taken from a man aged 25 to 40 in good health and CMV-seronegative. CDR3 in amino acids: CASSSLAVSYNEQFF. Written as DNA, the CDR3 is TGTGCCAGCAGTTCTCTAGCGGTCTCCTACAATGAGCAGTTCTTC.